The 20 T cell receptor beta chains in this list originate from one sample, sequenced in a study of shared clonotypes between healthy human individuals (dated by TCRdb to about 2020). Library generation was performed with the immunoSEQ multiplex PCR assay. Imported from immuneACCESS, the table was reduced by TCRdb to in-frame sequences with V and J called. These copies leave out some clones; in studies compared against another copy, an unresolved V gene accounts for under half, and the cause of the remainder is not known. The sample table contains roughly 1 million clones; only one count was recorded for more than 65% of them. The ten largest clones add up to approximately 1.5% of the sample. The sample consisted of memory CD4+ T cells sorted from blood. This specimen's cell subset or site label, interpreted: CD45RA-negative fraction. These receptors were taken from a man between 18 and 29 years old in good health.

This rearrangement joins TRBV9 to TRBJ1-5; no clear D. The CDR3 extends over 14 amino acids. V was clipped by 0 bases and J by 10 bases, with 14 bases between them. Germline CDR1 reads SGDLS; CDR2 reads YYNGEE. The CDR3 region has the DNA TGTGCCAGCAGCGTAGGGCAGTCCCGTGAACCCCAGCATTTT. It encodes CASSVGQSREPQHF.

V and J are TRBV19 and TRBJ1-2; D is unresolved. Trimming took off 3 bases at V and 4 bases at J, with 15 bases between the two ends. The CDR3 has 15 amino acids. CDR1 is LNHDA and CDR2 is SQIVND in the germline V gene (reference sequence). DNA of the CDR3: TGTGCCAGTAGTATGGCCATTTCGGTCGGCTATGGCTACACCTTC. It is translated as CASSMAISVGYGYTF.

The chain combines TRBV5-6 with TRBJ2-1; weak D call: TRBD2 (6 bases). Trimming shortened V by 4 bases and J by 0 bases, and 11 bases separated the two germline ends. The CDR3 runs to 15 residues. Germline values: CDR1 SGHDT, CDR2 YYEEEE. CDR3 bases: TGTGCCAGCAGCGGGGGACTCAGCTCCTACAATGAGCAGTTCTTC. Amino acid sequence: CASSGGLSSYNEQFF.

This clone was counted a single time. This chain joins TRBV15 and TRBJ2-1; 16 bases fit TRBD2. Germline-derived CDR1 and CDR2 are LNHNV and YYDKDF (reference sequence). The CDR3 sequence is 21 residues long. The trim removed 1 base at V and 0 bases at J, leaving 9 bases unmatched. Here the CDR3 reads CATSRAGLAGGLLSSYNEQFF. The CDR3 coding sequence is TGTGCCACCAGCAGAGCGGGACTAGCGGGGGGGCTACTTAGCTCCTACAATGAGCAGTTCTTC.

V and J are TRBV29-1 and TRBJ2-7; TRBD1 is a possible D gene (6 bases). The CDR3 has 14 residues. Germline CDR1 is SQVTM and CDR2 is ANQGSEA. Trimming pared 3 bases from V and 1 base from J, leaving 13 bases between. This CDR3 is CSVESPGTSYEQYF. As DNA, the CDR3 is TGCAGCGTTGAGTCGCCAGGGACATCCTACGAGCAGTACTTC.

The chain has TRBV7-2 and TRBJ1-2; D ambiguous. Looked up from germline, CDR1 is SGHTA and CDR2 is FQGNSA. The CDR3 extends over 14 amino acids. With 6 bases removed from V and 1 base from J, the gap between germline ends came to 12 bases. The CDR3 protein is CASRSGDGNYGYTF. In nucleotides, the CDR3 is TGTGCCAGCAGGTCAGGCGACGGTAACTATGGCTACACCTTC.

This clone was detected many times. The rearrangement links TRBV10-3 to TRBJ1-1; 8 bases match TRBD1. Germline CDR1 and CDR2: ENHRY and SYGVKD. The CDR3 runs 12 residues. J gave up 6 bases and V 6 bases, and 3 bases lay outside the gene matches. The CDR3 loop reads CAISQTGAEAFF. The CDR3 nucleotides read TGTGCCATCAGCCAGACAGGGGCTGAAGCTTTCTTT.

The chain joins TRBV27 to TRBJ1-5; D is uncertain. The germline gives CDR1 MNHEY, CDR2 SMNVEV (reference sequence). V dropped 2 bases and J dropped 7 bases, with 12 bases sitting between them. The CDR3 has 14 amino acids. CDR3: CASSLTGLVQPQHF. CDR3 sequence (DNA): TGTGCCAGCAGTTTAACCGGTTTGGTACAGCCCCAGCATTTT.

This clone was found a few times. The rearrangement links TRBV9 to TRBJ2-3, with no clear D. CDR1 is SGDLS, CDR2 YYNGEE, per germline. Trimming cost V 0 bases and J 6 bases, with 11 bases left between them. The CDR3 has 14 amino acids. DNA for the CDR3: TGTGCCAGCAGCGTAGCCCTAGATCGGGATACGCAGTATTTT. Amino acids: CASSVALDRDTQYF.

The chain carries TRBV6-4 and TRBJ2-6, with D perhaps TRBD1 or TRBD2 (5 bases each). V gave up 2 bases and J gave up 4 bases, with 9 bases separating them. From germline, CDR1 is MRHNA and CDR2 SNTAGT. This CDR3 has 15 amino acids. CDR3 DNA sequence: TGTGCCAGCAGTGACAATAGGGACGGGGCCAACGTCCTGACTTTC. Its translation: CASSDNRDGANVLTF.

The rearrangement joins TRBV7-2 to TRBJ2-3; TRBD2 matches 11 bases. V lost 1 base to trimming and J lost 6 bases; unmatched junction nucleotides: 12. The length of the CDR3 is 18 residues. The germline gives CDR1 SGHTA, CDR2 FQGNSA. The CDR3 DNA follows: TGTGCCAGCAGCTTAGGTTCTCTAGCGGGAGGATCCTCTGATACGCAGTATTTT. Its protein is CASSLGSLAGGSSDTQYF.

This clone showed up many times. The J gene is TRBJ1-2, the V gene TRBV7-2, with 9 bases fitting TRBD1. Germline V gene data show CDR1 as SGHTA and CDR2 as FQGNSA. The CDR3 has 14 residues. The trim removed 0 bases at V and 7 bases at J, leaving 3 bases unmatched. The CDR3 region has the DNA TGTGCCAGCAGCTTAGCGCCGGGACAGGGTGGCTACACCTTC. Translating gives CASSLAPGQGGYTF. The complete variable domain, with remaining parts taken from reference TRBV7-2 and TRBJ1-2, reads GAGVSQSPSNKVTEKGKDVELRCDPISGHTALYWYRQSLGQGLEFLIYFQGNSAPDKSGLPSDRFSAERTGGSVSTLTIQRTQQEDSAVYLCASSLAPGQGGYTFGSGTRLTVV.

The gene calls are TRBV2 and TRBJ1-6, with D unresolved. The CDR3 has 12 residues. Per germline, CDR1 SNHLY and CDR2 FYNNEI. V was clipped by 6 bases and J by 7 bases, with 7 bases between them. CDR3 amino acids: CASSTANSPLHF. DNA for the CDR3: TGTGCCAGCAGCACGGCGAATTCACCCCTCCACTTT. Supplemented by reference TRBV2 and TRBJ1-6, the full variable domain reads EPEVTQTPSHQVTQMGQEVILRCVPISNHLYFYWYRQILGQKVEFLVSFYNNEISEKSEIFDDQFSVERPDGSNFTLKIRSTKLEDSAMYFCASSTANSPLHFGNGTRLTVT.

Points on this clone: Other DNA sequences in the same sample also yield this CDR3. V and J are TRBV6-5 and TRBJ2-5, with 9 bases lining up with TRBD2. The CDR3 is 13 amino acids. Germline assignment: CDR1 MNHEY and CDR2 SVGAGI. With 8 bases clipped from V and 5 bases from J, the junction kept 6 bases outside the gene matches. The CDR3 reads CASSNSGGETQYF. CDR3 DNA: TGTGCCAGCTCCAATAGCGGGGGTGAGACCCAGTACTTC.

The rearrangement joins TRBV7-8 to TRBJ1-1; D might be TRBD1 (5 bases). Germline lookup yields CDR1 SGHVS and CDR2 FQNEAQ. The V end lost 2 bases, the J end lost 0 bases, and 10 bases lay between the germline ends. This CDR3 has 15 amino acids. The CDR3 nucleotides are TGTGCCAGCAGCTTAAAAGCAGGGCTGAACACTGAAGCTTTCTTT. Its translation is CASSLKAGLNTEAFF.

Comments on this clone: Other DNA sequences in this sample translate to the same CDR3. The J gene is TRBJ1-6, the V gene TRBV19; no firm D call. The germline gives CDR1 LNHDA, CDR2 SQIVND (reference sequence). The CDR3 consists of 14 residues. V was cut by 5 bases and J by 0 bases, with 5 bases left in between. For the CDR3, the DNA is TGTGCCAGTAGTTCCAGCTCCTATAATTCACCCCTCCACTTT. It specifies CASSSSSYNSPLHF.

The chain employs TRBV6-5 and TRBJ1-1, with D maybe TRBD1 (5 bases). Trimming removed 5 bases from V and 4 bases from J, with 14 bases in between. The germline V gene encodes CDR1 MNHEY and CDR2 SVGAGI. CDR3 size: 14 residues. Written as DNA, the CDR3 is TGTGCCAGCAGTCGGGACGTCCAGGGCACTGAAGCTTTCTTT. Its translation is CASSRDVQGTEAFF.

The rearrangement uses TRBV4-1 and TRBJ1-3; possible D gene TRBD1, 5 bases. Trimming stripped 4 bases from V and 4 bases from J, with 14 bases between. In germline, CDR1 is MGHRA, CDR2 YSYEKL. This CDR3 contains 15 residues. CDR3 bases: TGCGCCAGCAGCCCACAGACAGCTTCAGGAAACACCATATATTTT. Encoded protein: CASSPQTASGNTIYF.

This rearrangement joins TRBV28 to TRBJ2-2, with D uncertain. The CDR3 covers 13 residues. CDR1 and CDR2 (germline): MDHEN, SYDVKM. V was shortened by 6 bases and J by 6 bases, with 11 bases between the two germline ends. CDR3 region: CASSWGGAGELFF. CDR3 nucleotides: TGTGCCAGCAGCTGGGGTGGGGCCGGGGAGCTGTTTTTT. The full variable domain, rest sourced from reference TRBV28 and TRBJ2-2, is DVKVTQSSRYLVKRTGEKVFLECVQDMDHENMFWYRQDPGLGLRLIYFSYDVKMKEKGDIPEGYSVSREKKERFSLILESASTNQTSMYLCASSWGGAGELFFGEGSRLTVL.

V usage is TRBV11-3 and J usage is TRBJ2-5, with a weak D call TRBD2 (5 bases). The germline CDR1 and CDR2 sequences are SGHNT and YENEEA. V gave up 3 bases and J gave up 4 bases, with 15 bases separating them. The CDR3 totals 15 residues. The CDR3 DNA reads TGTGCCAGCAGCTTGGGTAGCGAGAGACGAGAGACCCAGTACTTC. It codes for CASSLGSERRETQYF.